The 24 T cell receptor beta chains in this list originate from one sample, sequenced in a study of CD8 T cells in Susac syndrome. Reverse transcription used about 0.45 to 1 ug RNA and random hexamers. One entry per CDR3 protein, called by TCRdb with MiXCR from the immunoSEQ multiplex PCR reads. Found here are approximately 200,000 distinct CDR3 sequences, around nine tenths of them singletons; the top ten hold less than 0.15%. The specimen was CD8+ T cells from PBMCs. The receptors here all came from a human donor with multiple sclerosis.

V usage is TRBV7-3 and J usage is TRBJ1-1; the D gene is possibly TRBD1 (6 bases). From germline, CDR1 is SGHTA and CDR2 FQGTGA. CDR3 length: 13 residues. V lost 2 bases to trimming and J lost 6 bases, with 10 bases between them. CDR3 in amino acids: CASSLQGYSEAFF. As DNA, the CDR3 is TGTGCCAGCAGCTTACAGGGGTATTCTGAAGCTTTCTTT.

In this sample, this clonotype turned up once. This sequence joins TRBV20-1 and TRBJ2-1; 7 bases fit TRBD2. CDR1 is DFQATT, CDR2 SNEGSKA, per germline (reference sequence). V gave up 3 bases and J gave up 2 bases; unmatched junction bases: 13. The CDR3 has 17 amino acids. The CDR3 coding sequence is TGCAGTGCTAGCGAGACCTTGACTAGCCAAACCTACAATGAGCAGTTCTTC. Translated, it gives CSASETLTSQTYNEQFF.

CDR3: CASSQDETGGETQYF. CDR3 DNA sequence: TGCGCCAGCAGCCAAGATGAGACGGGAGGGGAGACCCAGTACTTC. The rearrangement joins TRBV4-3 to TRBJ2-5, with TRBD2 matching 8 bases. V lost 0 bases, J lost 5 bases, and 5 bases stayed unmatched. CDR1 is LGHNA, CDR2 YSLEER, per germline. This CDR3 is built from 15 residues.

The chain has TRBV11-2 and TRBJ1-5; 9 bases agree with TRBD1. The CDR3 runs to 17 residues. From germline, CDR1 is SGHAT and CDR2 FQNNGV. Unmatched junction bases numbered 7, after V lost 1 base and J lost 3 bases. CDR3 residues: CASSLGPGQGSNQPQHF. CDR3 bases: TGTGCCAGCAGCTTAGGGCCGGGACAGGGATCCAATCAGCCCCAGCATTTT.

The chain links TRBV28 to TRBJ2-1; TRBD2 aligns across 11 bases. The length of the CDR3 is 17 residues. Per the germline V gene, CDR1 is MDHEN and CDR2 is SYDVKM. V was clipped by 3 bases and J by 8 bases; unmatched bases: 12. The CDR3 DNA reads TGTGCCAGCAGTTTGGGGGCTAGCGGGGGGACGTGGGATGAGCAGTTCTTC. This sequence encodes CASSLGASGGTWDEQFF. The full variable domain, rest sourced from reference TRBV28 and TRBJ2-1, is DVKVTQSSRYLVKRTGEKVFLECVQDMDHENMFWYRQDPGLGLRLIYFSYDVKMKEKGDIPEGYSVSREKKERFSLILESASTNQTSMYLCASSLGASGGTWDEQFFGPGTRLTVL.

The chain uses TRBV7-2 and TRBJ2-7, with D perhaps matching TRBD2 (5 bases). This CDR3 has 15 residues. Trimming removed 5 bases from V and 1 base from J, with 15 bases in between. Germline V gene lookup returns CDR1 SGHTA and CDR2 FQGNSA. CDR3: CASSEGAMGSYEQYF. CDR3 DNA: TGTGCCAGCAGCGAGGGCGCTATGGGATCCTACGAGCAGTACTTC.

The chain couples TRBV19 to TRBJ1-4; D gene ambiguous. Germline lookup yields CDR1 LNHDA and CDR2 SQIVND (reference sequence). V lost 4 bases to trimming and J lost 0 bases, with 9 bases between them. There are 15 residues in the CDR3. The CDR3 region is CASSKVVATNEKLFF. CDR3 bases: TGTGCCAGTAGTAAGGTAGTTGCAACTAATGAAAAACTGTTTTTT.

The V gene is TRBV9, the J gene TRBJ2-7; D not resolved. The CDR3 is made up of 12 amino acids. The V end lost 4 bases, the J end lost 0 bases, and 5 bases lay between the germline ends. Germline assignment: CDR1 SGDLS and CDR2 YYNGEE. This CDR3 reads CASSPHSYEQYF. The DNA of the CDR3 is TGTGCCAGCAGCCCCCACTCCTACGAGCAGTACTTC.

V is TRBV6-5 and J is TRBJ2-1, with unresolved D. Deletions cut 2 bases from V and 6 bases from J, with 5 bases between. The CDR3 spans 12 residues. Per the germline V gene, CDR1 is MNHEY and CDR2 is SVGAGI. The CDR3 protein is CASSYGSNEQFF. The CDR3 coding sequence is TGTGCCAGCAGTTACGGATCCAATGAGCAGTTCTTC.

The V and J genes are TRBV7-2 and TRBJ2-3, with 13 bases fitting TRBD2. Germline V gives CDR1 SGHTA, CDR2 FQGNSA. V dropped 5 bases and J dropped 5; count of bases not matched to a gene: 4. This CDR3 comprises 15 residues. The CDR3 sequence: CASSGLAGVGDTQYF. DNA for the CDR3: TGTGCCAGCAGCGGACTAGCGGGAGTGGGAGATACGCAGTATTTT.

The chain employs TRBV20-1 and TRBJ1-2; D unclear. V was pared by 3 bases and J by 4 bases, with 15 bases between. Per germline, CDR1 DFQATT and CDR2 SNEGSKA (reference sequence). This CDR3 spans 14 amino acids. The CDR3 sequence: CSARKTEVLYGYTF. For the CDR3, the DNA is TGCAGTGCTAGGAAGACGGAGGTCCTCTATGGCTACACCTTC.

The chain employs TRBV11-2 and TRBJ2-2, with 8 bases identical to TRBD2. This CDR3 contains 15 residues. With V trimmed by 1 base and J by 6 bases, 4 bases remained unmatched. Germline V gene lookup returns CDR1 SGHAT and CDR2 FQNNGV. In nucleotides, the CDR3 is TGTGCCAGCAGCTTAGTTCGGGGGGGGCCCGGGGAGCTGTTTTTT. This sequence encodes CASSLVRGGPGELFF.

V usage is TRBV7-2 and J usage is TRBJ2-5; TRBD2 matches at 14 bases. Germline CDR1 is SGHTA and CDR2 is FQGNSA. J lost 5 bases, V lost 2 bases, and 13 bases had no gene match. This CDR3 is 19 amino acids long. CDR3 protein: CASSLSLGLAGGVWETQYF. The CDR3 DNA follows: TGTGCCAGCAGCTTATCCCTCGGACTAGCGGGAGGCGTTTGGGAGACCCAGTACTTC.

This clonotype has a handful of counts. This chain links TRBV12-3 or TRBV12-4 with TRBJ2-5; 8 bases are a match to TRBD1. The CDR3 extends over 13 amino acids. V dropped 5 bases and J dropped 5; count of bases not matched to a gene: 4. The CDR3 sequence is CASSPRTGETQYF. In nucleotides, the CDR3 is TGTGCCAGCAGTCCAAGGACAGGGGAGACCCAGTACTTC.

J is TRBJ1-2 and V is TRBV6-5; TRBD1 might be the D (5 bases). Trimming removed 6 bases from V and 8 bases from J, with 10 bases in between. Germline V gene sequence: CDR1 MNHEY, CDR2 SVGAGI. This CDR3 has 11 amino acids. The CDR3 DNA sequence: TGTGCCAGCAGAGCACAGGCGGGCTACACCTTC. It encodes CASRAQAGYTF.

V and J are TRBV19 and TRBJ2-3; D might be TRBD2 (6 bases). The ends were cut back, 5 bases at V and 0 bases at J, with 15 bases in the middle. CDR3 length equals 16 residues. Germline lookup yields CDR1 LNHDA and CDR2 SQIVND (reference sequence). Here the CDR3 reads CASSLRSGESTDTQYF. CDR3 coding DNA: TGTGCCAGTAGTCTCCGTTCGGGGGAGAGCACAGATACGCAGTATTTT.

This clonotype showed up just once. This chain uses TRBV10-3 with TRBJ1-2; 7 nucleotides match TRBD1. The V segment lost 4 bases and the J segment 8 bases; nucleotides outside the gene matches: 10. Germline values: CDR1 ENHRY, CDR2 SYGVKD. The CDR3 covers 14 residues. The CDR3 region is CAISGRDSAWGYTF. The CDR3 DNA sequence: TGTGCCATCAGTGGTCGGGACAGCGCTTGGGGCTACACCTTC.

The chain couples TRBV5-6 to TRBJ2-7; D is ambiguous. The CDR3 sequence is 16 residues long. Trimming shortened V by 10 bases and J by 3 bases, and 26 bases separated the two germline ends. CDR1 is SGHDT, CDR2 YYEEEE, per germline. The CDR3 DNA reads TGTGCCTCATGCGCCCTTGGGCTGGGGAAGATCTACGAGCAGTACTTC. It yields the protein CASCALGLGKIYEQYF.

This chain joins TRBV7-2 and TRBJ1-5; D uncertain. Germline assignment: CDR1 SGHTA and CDR2 FQGNSA. V was pared by 5 bases and J by 2 bases, with 7 bases between. This CDR3 comprises 13 residues. The CDR3 DNA is TGTGCCAGCAGCCCCATTCGCAATCAGCCCCAGCATTTT. This codes for CASSPIRNQPQHF.

The chain's CDR3 is CASGTGRFSIMGNTIYF. CDR3 nucleotides: TGTGCCAGTGGGACTGGACGGTTTTCGATTATGGGAAACACCATATATTTT. The chain employs TRBV19 and TRBJ1-3; possible D gene TRBD1, 5 bases. Trimming left V 8 bases short and J 4 bases short, with 24 bases between. CDR3 length equals 17 residues. Germline loops: CDR1 LNHDA, CDR2 SQIVND (reference sequence). Full variable domain (missing parts from reference TRBV19 and TRBJ1-3): DGGITQSPKYLFRKEGQNVTLSCEQNLNHDAMYWYRQDPGQGLRLIYYSQIVNDFQKGDIAEGYSVSREKKESFPLTVTSAQKNPTAFYLCASGTGRFSIMGNTIYFGEGSWLTVV.

The count of this clonotype is one. The gene calls are TRBV7-9 and TRBJ2-3; tentative D call: TRBD1 (6 bases). The CDR3 covers 15 residues. The V end was cut by 5 bases, the J end by 1 base, with 13 bases between. The germline V gene encodes CDR1 SEHNR and CDR2 FQNEAQ (reference sequence). The CDR3 DNA reads as TGTGCCAGCAGCCCACAGGGTTTGGGCACAGATACGCAGTATTTT. Its translation: CASSPQGLGTDTQYF. Complete variable domain (other parts from reference TRBV7-9 and TRBJ2-3): DTGVSQNPRHKITKRGQNVTFRCDPISEHNRLYWYRQTLGQGPEFLTYFQNEAQLEKSRLLSDRFSAERPKGSFSTLEIQRTEQGDSAMYLCASSPQGLGTDTQYFGPGTRLTVL.

This clonotype was observed a single time. The chain couples TRBV12-3 or TRBV12-4 to TRBJ1-1; tentative D call: TRBD1 (6 bases). CDR3 length equals 12 residues. V lost 6 bases and J 6 bases, leaving 11 bases between the germline ends. The CDR3, as DNA: TGTGCCAGCAGCCGAGGACAGCCTGAAGCTTTCTTT. Protein product: CASSRGQPEAFF.

This clonotype was detected a few times. The chain links TRBV7-6 to TRBJ2-7, with TRBD1 identical over 9 bases. CDR3 size: 15 residues. In germline, CDR1 is SGHVS, CDR2 FNYEAQ. The trim removed 5 bases at V and 7 bases at J, leaving 12 bases unmatched. The CDR3 DNA reads as TGTGCCAGCAGCCCCCCGGGACAGGGCCCCGGGGAGCAGTACTTC. Translated, it gives CASSPPGQGPGEQYF.

This clonotype has just one count. The V call is TRBV6-5, the J call TRBJ2-5; D call uncertain. This CDR3 contains 15 residues. CDR1 and CDR2 from the germline V gene are MNHEY and SVGAGI. The germline V and J ends were trimmed by 6 bases and 2 bases, with 16 bases remaining between them. CDR3 nucleotides: TGTGCCAGCAGCCCCCTCTCCGGGTGGCAAGAGACCCAGTACTTC. Translated, it gives CASSPLSGWQETQYF.